One sample yielded the 26 T cell receptor beta chains listed below, sequenced in a study of blood T cells in healthy people across ages. With a J-beta primer mix and a sample-barcoded 5' primer, a second PCR ran about 6 to 11 cycles. TCRdb called the 5' RACE reads again in MiXCR, with one record for every CDR3 protein. The sample holds roughly 1.6 million distinct CDR3 sequences, about 35% seen once. Sequencing was carried out using blood. These receptors were collected from a woman in her twenties or thirties in good health.

V gene TRBV7-8 combines with J gene TRBJ2-7; TRBD2 matches 8 bases. The J call may be mistaken, given a closer DNA end match to TRBJ2-5. Germline V gene data show CDR1 as SGHVS and CDR2 as FQNEAQ. The CDR3 is made up of 18 amino acids. This CDR3 is CASSFTGLVASTTETQYF. CDR3 nucleotide sequence: TGTGCCAGCAGCTTTACGGGACTAGTCGCGTCTACTACAGAGACCCAGTACTTC.

This clonotype turned up a few times. The chain recombines TRBV13 with TRBJ2-3; TRBD2 aligns across 13 bases. The CDR3 length is 19 residues. Trimming cost V 4 bases and J 3 bases; bases outside gene matches: 13. CDR1 and CDR2 from the germline V gene are PRHDT and FYEKMQ (reference sequence). The CDR3 here is CASSSKPGSLAGGTDTQYF. The CDR3 DNA follows: TGTGCCAGCAGCTCCAAACCAGGTTCACTAGCGGGAGGGACAGATACGCAGTATTTT.

This clonotype was counted a few times. V gene TRBV13 combines with J gene TRBJ1-4, with TRBD1 matching 7 bases. This CDR3 comprises 15 residues. After removal of 4 bases from V and 3 bases from J, the junction contained 5 bases not matched to a gene. Germline CDR1 PRHDT, CDR2 FYEKMQ (reference sequence). CDR3 sequence (DNA): TGTGCCAGCAGCTCGGGGGACAGCGCTAATGAAAAACTGTTTTTT. This codes for CASSSGDSANEKLFF.

This clonotype showed up just once. A read error may explain this, as a much larger clone is one base away. The chain employs TRBV10-3 and TRBJ2-1; the match to TRBD2 covers 7 bases. The tail of the sequence fits TRBJ2-7 better, so the J call may be wrong. The CDR3 covers 13 residues. Germline assignment: CDR1 ENHRY and CDR2 SYGVKD. This CDR3 reads CAISGRGRDEQYF. CDR3 bases: TGTGCCATCAGTGGGAGAGGGAGGGACGAGCAGTACTTC.

The V gene is TRBV12-3 or TRBV12-4, the J gene TRBJ2-3; D uncertain. The V and J ends lost 2 bases and 4 bases respectively, with 7 bases between them. There are 13 residues in the CDR3. CDR3 in DNA: TGTGCCAGCAGTTTACAGATCTCAGATACGCAGTATTTT. Its translation is CASSLQISDTQYF.

This chain connects TRBV6-1 to TRBJ2-7; possible D gene TRBD1, 5 bases. V gave up 6 bases and J gave up 5 bases, with 8 bases separating them. CDR1 is MNHNS and CDR2 is SASEGT in the germline V gene. The CDR3 spans 11 residues. CDR3: CASRMGHEQYF. The CDR3 bases are TGTGCCAGCAGAATGGGGCACGAGCAGTACTTC.

This rearrangement joins TRBV9 to TRBJ2-3; no reliable D call. V was cut by 0 bases and J by 0 bases, with 8 bases left in between. There are 15 residues in the CDR3. In germline, CDR1 is SGDLS, CDR2 YYNGEE. CDR3 loop: CASSVAAPSTDTQYF. CDR3 nucleotides: TGTGCCAGCAGCGTAGCTGCGCCTAGCACAGATACGCAGTATTTT.

This clonotype was counted only a few times. The CDR3 DNA sequence: TGCGCCAGCAGCCTATCCGGACAGGGGGTCGAGACCCAGTACTTC. It is translated as CASSLSGQGVETQYF. The chain links TRBV5-1 to TRBJ2-5; TRBD1 matches at 10 bases. V trimming: 4 bases; J trimming: 5 bases; junction bases outside the gene matches: 8. The CDR3 loop spans 15 amino acids. The germline CDR1 and CDR2 sequences are SGHRS and YFSETQ.

The gene calls are TRBV5-6 and TRBJ1-2, with unresolved D. This CDR3 region has 15 residues. The V gene lost 0 bases and the J gene lost 6 bases, with 15 bases spanning the gap. Germline CDR1 and CDR2: SGHDT and YYEEEE. As DNA, the CDR3 is TGTGCCAGCAGCTTGGGAGTCGGGATCTCAGATGGCTACACCTTC. It specifies CASSLGVGISDGYTF.

This clonotype has more than one count but fewer than ten. The V call is TRBV7-3, the J call TRBJ2-4, with 9 bases identical to TRBD1. The J segment lost 2 bases and the V segment lost 4 bases, leaving 12 bases of the junction unmatched. CDR1 is SGHTA and CDR2 is FQGTGA in the germline V gene. This CDR3 is built from 18 residues. CDR3 in DNA: TGTGCCAGCAGCTCCTTCTCCGGGACAGGGTGGACCAAAAACATTCAGTACTTC. Translating gives CASSSFSGTGWTKNIQYF.

This rearrangement joins TRBV7-9 to TRBJ2-1; no definite D call. Trimming cost V 5 bases and J 4 bases, with 21 bases left between them. Germline assignment: CDR1 SEHNR and CDR2 FQNEAQ (reference sequence). The CDR3 totals 17 residues. The CDR3 DNA reads as TGTGCCAGCAGCCACATCCCACAAGGCAGTCTTTACAATGAGCAGTTCTTC. The encoded protein is CASSHIPQGSLYNEQFF.

This clonotype was observed a handful of times. The chain couples TRBV7-7 to TRBJ1-4; 9 nucleotides line up with TRBD1. CDR3 length equals 17 residues. The V gene end was trimmed by 5 bases and the J gene end by 5 bases; junction bases not matched to a gene: 12. The germline CDR1 and CDR2 sequences are SSHAT and FNYEAQ (reference sequence). The CDR3 nucleotides are TGTGCCAGCAGCCTTGAGGACAGGGGCGGTATGAATGAAAAACTGTTTTTT. Its protein product is CASSLEDRGGMNEKLFF.

Concerning this clonotype itself: The junction departs from the called germline gene at one end, perhaps through a read error. The chain carries TRBV7-3 and TRBJ1-2, with a weak D call TRBD1 (5 bases). This CDR3 contains 16 residues. The germline V gene has CDR1 SGHTA and CDR2 FQGTGA. The CDR3, as DNA: TGTGCCAGCAGCCCCCGTGGAGGGGAGCTGCTCTATGGCCACACCTTC. Its protein is CASSPRGGELLYGHTF. The whole variable domain, filled in from reference TRBV7-3 and TRBJ1-2, reads GAGVSQTPSNKVTEKGKYVELRCDPISGHTALYWYRQSLGQGPEFLIYFQGTGAADDSGLPNDRFFAVRPEGSVSTLKIQRTERGDSAVYLCASSPRGGELLYGHTFGSGTRLTVV.

The CDR3 loop reads CASSLTPGTGVEQYF. The CDR3 DNA reads TGTGCCAGCAGTTTAACGCCCGGGACAGGGGTCGAGCAGTACTTC. This rearrangement joins TRBV27 to TRBJ2-7; 10 nucleotides match TRBD1. V was clipped by 2 bases and J by 6 bases; unmatched bases: 7. The CDR3 runs to 15 residues. Germline V gene data show CDR1 as MNHEY and CDR2 as SMNVEV (reference sequence).

V and J are TRBV6-6 and TRBJ1-4; 10 bases match TRBD1. The CDR3 loop spans 16 amino acids. V trimming: 5 bases; J trimming: 4 bases; junction bases outside the gene matches: 7. Germline V CDR1 and CDR2: MNHNY, SVGAGI (reference sequence). The CDR3 bases are TGTGCCAGCAGTCAACTGAGGGACAGGGGTAATGAAAAACTGTTTTTT. It encodes CASSQLRDRGNEKLFF.

The V and J genes are TRBV18 and TRBJ2-2; D uncertain. Germline V gene lookup returns CDR1 KGHSH and CDR2 LQKENI. V was cut by 2 bases and J by 5 bases, with 15 bases left in between. This CDR3 spans 16 amino acids. The CDR3 DNA reads TGTGCCAGCTCACCAATCTTGGTCAGCGCTACCGGGGAGCTGTTTTTT. It encodes CASSPILVSATGELFF.

V is TRBV7-9 and J is TRBJ1-4; weak D call: TRBD1 (6 bases). Germline CDR1 is SEHNR and CDR2 is FQNEAQ (reference sequence). The CDR3 extends over 15 amino acids. Trimming left V 3 bases short and J 7 bases short, with 15 bases between. The CDR3 sequence is CASSFAGGASEKLFF. CDR3 sequence (DNA): TGTGCCAGCAGCTTCGCGGGGGGCGCGAGTGAAAAACTGTTTTTT.

This chain joins TRBV5-1 and TRBJ2-7; 9 bases are a match to TRBD2. Germline CDR1 is SGHRS and CDR2 is YFSETQ. The V segment lost 3 bases and the J segment 3 bases; nucleotides outside the gene matches: 7. This CDR3 comprises 15 residues. Written as DNA, the CDR3 is TGCGCCAGCAGCTCCGTTTCGCGGGAGGGCTACGAGCAGTACTTC. It encodes CASSSVSREGYEQYF.

The chain combines TRBV11-2 with TRBJ2-5; TRBD1 or TRBD2 may be the D gene (6 bases each). This CDR3 comprises 16 residues. The ends were cut back, 2 bases at V and 3 bases at J, with 16 bases in the middle. CDR1 SGHAT and CDR2 FQNNGV come from the germline V gene. The CDR3 spells CASSLKAGGRKETQYF. The CDR3 DNA is TGTGCCAGCAGCTTAAAAGCCGGGGGCAGGAAAGAGACCCAGTACTTC.

Details on this clonotype: A single base separates this from a much larger clone, so it may be a read error. The chain joins TRBV4-1 to TRBJ2-5, with D perhaps TRBD2 (5 bases). Deletions cut 2 bases from V and 2 bases from J, with 24 bases between. This CDR3 comprises 19 residues. The germline V gene encodes CDR1 MGHRA and CDR2 YSYEKL. CDR3 loop: CASSQLQSGRGIGQETQYF. In nucleotides, the CDR3 is TGCGCCAGCAGCCAACTCCAGTCCGGTCGGGGTATAGGGCAAGAGACCCAGTACTTC.

This clonotype has just a few counts. This sequence joins TRBV5-5 and TRBJ2-7; tentative D call: TRBD1 (6 bases). The CDR3 totals 14 residues. The ends were cut back, 2 bases at V and 5 bases at J, with 14 bases in the middle. CDR1 and CDR2 (germline): SGHKS, YYEKEE (reference sequence). As DNA, the CDR3 is TGTGCCAGCAGCTTCAACAGGGTCGAAAACGAGCAGTACTTC. This gives the protein CASSFNRVENEQYF.

The table lists this clonotype with a few counts. CDR3 DNA: TGCAGTGCTAGAGAAGGGGGGATTAGCACAGATACGCAGTATTTT. This translates into CSAREGGISTDTQYF. The V and J genes are TRBV20-1 and TRBJ2-3; D is possibly TRBD1 or TRBD2 (6 bases each). The CDR3 spans 15 residues. Germline loops: CDR1 DFQATT, CDR2 SNEGSKA (reference sequence). The germline V and J ends were trimmed by 0 bases and 0 bases, with 10 bases remaining between them.

The genes are TRBV20-1 and TRBJ2-2; the match to TRBD2 covers 8 bases. This CDR3 region has 18 residues. J was trimmed by 0 bases and V by 4 bases; bases with no gene match: 13. CDR1 and CDR2 (germline): DFQATT, SNEGSKA (reference sequence). The CDR3 region has the DNA TGCAGTGCTAATGGTGCGGGGCGGGGGGCGCCGAACACCGGGGAGCTGTTTTTT. Protein product: CSANGAGRGAPNTGELFF.

There are many counts of this clonotype. CDR3 loop: CAISEREGQETQYF. The CDR3 bases are TGTGCCATCAGTGAGCGGGAGGGCCAAGAGACCCAGTACTTC. The V gene is TRBV10-3, the J gene TRBJ2-5, with TRBD2 identical over 8 bases. Trimming took 2 bases from V and 1 from J; bases not matched to a gene: 0. The CDR3 runs to 14 residues. CDR1 and CDR2 (germline): ENHRY, SYGVKD.

V is TRBV20-1 and J is TRBJ2-7, with TRBD1 matching 8 bases. CDR1 and CDR2 from the germline V gene are DFQATT and SNEGSKA (reference sequence). This CDR3 is built from 15 residues. The J segment lost 4 bases and the V segment lost 0 bases, leaving 8 bases of the junction unmatched. The chain's CDR3 is CSARDGNRGEYEQYF. DNA of the CDR3: TGCAGTGCTAGAGATGGGAACAGGGGGGAGTACGAGCAGTACTTC.

This clonotype was counted a few times. J is TRBJ2-4 and V is TRBV20-1; TRBD1 aligns across 11 bases. Germline-derived CDR1 and CDR2 are DFQATT and SNEGSKA (reference sequence). J gave up 0 bases and V 6 bases, and 10 bases lay outside the gene matches. This CDR3 has 17 amino acids. The DNA of the CDR3 is TGCAGTGCCGGGACAGGGGGACGGAATCTAGCCAAAAACATTCAGTACTTC. The encoded protein is CSAGTGGRNLAKNIQYF.